This T cell receptor beta chain was identified during a study of blood T cell repertoires in COVID-19. Overall study context: The United States, Italy and Spain provided the acute and convalescent COVID-19 samples. Nucleic acid was either cDNA or gDNA, and it came from T cells, B-cell-depleted T cells, or PBMCs.

This study enrolled people aged about 18 to 100 from around 25 US geographic areas. Here immunoSEQ multiplex PCR was the method, and the copy in TCRdb shows in-frame clones only, minus some. The table lists roughly 310,000 clones, over 85% of them singletons. Germline V gene lookup returns CDR1 MNHEY and CDR2 SMNVEV (reference sequence). Trimming took 3 bases from V and 4 from J, leaving 9 bases between them. The CDR3 covers 13 residues. The source is a man aged 60 to 75 who had recovered from COVID-19. Material for sequencing was PBMCs or T cells enriched from blood (not recorded which). The V call is TRBV27, the J call TRBJ1-2; TRBD1 is a possible D gene (5 bases). The CDR3 DNA reads TGTGCCAGCAGTTTGCGGGGGAGCTATGGCTACACCTTC. Protein sequence: CASSLRGSYGYTF.